A selection of T cell receptor beta chains follows, all from one sample in a study of T cell repertoires in cytomegalovirus infection. TCRdb redid the calling of the reads with MiXCR, one entry per CDR3 protein. This table has tens of thousands of distinct CDR3 sequences, roughly 28% appearing once. Their antigens remain unidentified. This sample comprised CD8+ T cells from cultured PBMCs, obtained from culture after CMV antigen stimulation. Receptor source: a human donor in good health (CMV status not recorded). Some clones in this sample may be carry-over from other donors' samples. Both conserved end residues are trimmed from each CDR3.

v_gene	j_gene	CDR3aa
TRBV19	TRBJ2-1	ASSLAVIYNEQF
TRBV29-1	TRBJ2-2	SVDPGGVPGELF
TRBV28	TRBJ1-5	ASSSRTDNDQPQH
TRBV20-1	TRBJ2-3	SAMGLAGRMDTQY
TRBV4-1	TRBJ2-3	ASSQDRWDTDTQY
TRBV10-3	TRBJ1-1	ASGGGNTEAF
TRBV20-1	TRBJ2-1	SARDRGSGRNNEQF
TRBV11-3	TRBJ1-6	ASSQTGSSYNSPLH
TRBV19	TRBJ2-1	VSGRTSGTYNEQF
TRBV7-9	TRBJ2-3	ASSLLVTDTQY
TRBV6-5	TRBJ2-5	ASSRTGWGETQY
TRBV11-3	TRBJ1-6	ASSPRTGQGSNSPLH
TRBV7-2	TRBJ1-1	ASSPPTGGGTEAF
TRBV12-3/TRBV12-4	TRBJ2-7	ASSAGGPSYEQY
TRBV12-3/TRBV12-4	TRBJ2-1	ASSLGGLAGGYNEQF
TRBV4-3	TRBJ2-2	ASSQDSLVAGGPGELF
TRBV19	TRBJ2-3	ASITDLAGPSTDTQY
TRBV7-2	TRBJ2-1	ASSTGLAAGEQF
TRBV7-2	TRBJ2-5	ASSYRGQRGETQY
TRBV6-5	TRBJ2-2	ASSYLAGEVGGELF
TRBV6-6	TRBJ2-5	ASITTQGKQETQY
TRBV7-9	TRBJ1-1	ASSPAGLEAF
TRBV27	TRBJ2-5	ASSPGIQETQY
TRBV10-3	TRBJ2-7	ATSGTSEHEQY
TRBV6-1	TRBJ2-3	ASTELDTQY
TRBV11-2	TRBJ2-5	ASSEEVGLQETQY